A selection of T cell receptor beta chains follows, all from one sample in a study of shared clonotypes between healthy human individuals. Generated by immunoSEQ multiplex PCR, the TCRdb table keeps only in-frame clones and is missing some. Of about 2 million clones in the sample, roughly 94% are singletons; the top ten hold 1.2%. Sequenced sample: naive CD8+ T cells sorted from blood. The receptor source for this set is a man younger than 35 in good health. Each CDR3 is given with its conserved first and last residue. Each record gives: CDR3 DNA, CDR3 protein, clone size, D gene, J gene, V gene. D genes are given only for firm matches. The listing skips clone size in some rows; elsewhere it reads once, few, many or a size class.

CDR3 DNA: TGTGCCAGCAGTTCACATCCGTCCTATAATTCACCCCTCCACTTT
CDR3 protein: CASSSHPSYNSPLHF
clone size: NA
D gene: NA
J gene: TRBJ1-6
V gene: TRBV9

CDR3 DNA: TGTGCCAGCAGTTACTCGACGGGTAGTGGCTACACCTTC
CDR3 protein: CASSYSTGSGYTF
clone size: NA
D gene: NA
J gene: TRBJ1-2
V gene: TRBV6-5

CDR3 DNA: TGTGCCACCAGCAGAGACGCGGGAGTGGGTGAGCAGTACTTC
CDR3 protein: CATSRDAGVGEQYF
clone size: NA
D gene: TRBD2
J gene: TRBJ2-7
V gene: TRBV15

CDR3 DNA: TGTGCCAGCAGCGGGCCCGGGCTAAGGGGCTACACCTTC
CDR3 protein: CASSGPGLRGYTF
clone size: NA
D gene: NA
J gene: TRBJ1-2
V gene: TRBV2

CDR3 DNA: TGCGCCAGCAGCCAAGAGGATAGGGCGGGGGGGTACAATGAGCAGTTCTTC
CDR3 protein: CASSQEDRAGGYNEQFF
clone size: NA
D gene: TRBD2
J gene: TRBJ2-1
V gene: TRBV4-1

CDR3 DNA: TGCGCCAGCAGCCAAGAACCGGGGGGCGAGGCAGATACGCAGTATTTT
CDR3 protein: CASSQEPGGEADTQYF
clone size: NA
D gene: NA
J gene: TRBJ2-3
V gene: TRBV4-1

CDR3 DNA: TGTGCCAGCAGTGATGGGACAGAGGTAGCCAAAAACATTCAGTACTTC
CDR3 protein: CASSDGTEVAKNIQYF
clone size: NA
D gene: TRBD1
J gene: TRBJ2-4
V gene: TRBV6-1

CDR3 DNA: TGTGCCAGCAGCCCAGAGACAGGAGCCTACGAGCAGTACTTC
CDR3 protein: CASSPETGAYEQYF
clone size: NA
D gene: NA
J gene: TRBJ2-7
V gene: TRBV5-6

CDR3 DNA: TGTGCCAGTACTAACGCCAACTATGGCTACACCTTC
CDR3 protein: CASTNANYGYTF
clone size: once
D gene: NA
J gene: TRBJ1-2
V gene: TRBV2

CDR3 DNA: TGTGCCAGCAGTGATCTGACAGGGGGTCACACCGGGGAGCTGTTTTTT
CDR3 protein: CASSDLTGGHTGELFF
clone size: NA
D gene: TRBD1
J gene: TRBJ2-2
V gene: TRBV6-4

CDR3 DNA: TGTGCCAGCAGTTATGGGGGGCCCTGGCAGCCCCAGCATTTT
CDR3 protein: CASSYGGPWQPQHF
clone size: NA
D gene: NA
J gene: TRBJ1-5
V gene: TRBV27

CDR3 DNA: TGTGCCAGCAGCGTAGGGACTAGTGATTGGACAGATACGCAGTATTTT
CDR3 protein: CASSVGTSDWTDTQYF
clone size: NA
D gene: TRBD2
J gene: TRBJ2-3
V gene: TRBV9

CDR3 DNA: TGTGCCAGCAGCTCATTCGCAACTAATGAAAAACTGTTTTTT
CDR3 protein: CASSSFATNEKLFF
clone size: NA
D gene: NA
J gene: TRBJ1-4
V gene: TRBV7-8

CDR3 DNA: TGTGCCAGCAGCTTTATAACAGATACGCAGTATTTT
CDR3 protein: CASSFITDTQYF
clone size: NA
D gene: NA
J gene: TRBJ2-3
V gene: TRBV5-6

CDR3 DNA: TGTGCCAGCAGCCCGGGACTAGCTGGCTACGAGCAGTACTTC
CDR3 protein: CASSPGLAGYEQYF
clone size: NA
D gene: TRBD2
J gene: TRBJ2-7
V gene: TRBV28

CDR3 DNA: TGTGCCAGCAGCTTAGGAGGGGGGGATGAGCAGTTCTTC
CDR3 protein: CASSLGGGDEQFF
clone size: NA
D gene: NA
J gene: TRBJ2-1
V gene: TRBV5-4

CDR3 DNA: TGCGCCAGCAGTGCTGGGACCTCGTCTAATCAGCCCCAGCATTTT
CDR3 protein: CASSAGTSSNQPQHF
clone size: NA
D gene: NA
J gene: TRBJ1-5
V gene: TRBV4-3

CDR3 DNA: TGTGCCAGCAGCCAAGGGACAGTCTATCCCAAAAACATTCAGTACTTC
CDR3 protein: CASSQGTVYPKNIQYF
clone size: NA
D gene: TRBD1
J gene: TRBJ2-4
V gene: TRBV9

CDR3 DNA: TGTGCCAGCAGTGAAGAGTGGGTGAGGGGAAACACCATATATTTT
CDR3 protein: CASSEEWVRGNTIYF
clone size: NA
D gene: NA
J gene: TRBJ1-3
V gene: TRBV2

CDR3 DNA: TGCGCCAGCAGCCGGTCAGGGAGCACTGAAGCTTTCTTT
CDR3 protein: CASSRSGSTEAFF
clone size: few
D gene: NA
J gene: TRBJ1-1
V gene: TRBV4-1

CDR3 DNA: TGCAGCGTTGATGGGCTAGCGGGGGCCGAGGGAGAGACCCAGTACTTC
CDR3 protein: CSVDGLAGAEGETQYF
clone size: NA
D gene: TRBD2
J gene: TRBJ2-5
V gene: TRBV29-1

CDR3 DNA: TGTGCCAGCAGCCCTTTTAGGTCGTGGGAGCAAGAGACCCAGTACTTC
CDR3 protein: CASSPFRSWEQETQYF
clone size: NA
D gene: NA
J gene: TRBJ2-5
V gene: TRBV9